The clone carrying this T cell receptor (beta chain) was detected ten times or more. The data stem from a study of neurological immune-mediated disorders. The authors produced cDNA by 5'RACE using 10-nucleotide random UMIs. TCRdb reprocessed the 5' RACE reads via MiXCR and lists one record per CDR3 protein. Of about 24,000 distinct CDR3 sequences in the sample, about an eighth are singletons; the top ten hold 16%. Sequenced: PBMCs. The source of this sequence is a woman aged 40 to 50 with HTLV-1-associated myelopathy (HAM/TSP).

The CDR3 DNA reads as TGCAGCGTTGATGTGACAGGGGCCAAAAACATTCAGTACTTC. It yields the protein CSVDVTGAKNIQYF. The rearrangement uses TRBV29-1 and TRBJ2-4; TRBD1 aligns across 7 bases. CDR3 length: 14 residues. The V and J ends lost 3 bases and 1 base, in that order; junction bases with no gene match: 3. Per germline, CDR1 SQVTM and CDR2 ANQGSEA.